This T cell receptor beta chain was sequenced for a study of T-cell reconstitution after alpha-beta-depleted transplantation in children. The CDR3 is made up of 16 amino acids. Losses at the gene ends were 6 bases for V and 2 bases for J; bases not matched to a gene: 10. Unique molecular identifiers were incorporated into the prepared TCRbeta library. Using its own MiXCR run on the PCR reads, TCRdb lists one record per CDR3 protein. This table has about 270,000 distinct CDR3 sequences, around 9.6% appearing once. This TCR was recovered from a human donor who donated a stem cell graft to a child with SCID. The chain employs TRBV12-3 or TRBV12-4 and TRBJ2-7, with 10 bases fitting TRBD1. The specimen comprised PBMCs from the stem cell graft donor, sampled from the stem cell graft. CDR3 in DNA: TGTGCCAGCAGGGGGACAGGGGTCGGCGGGGCCTACGAGCAGTACTTC. Amino acids: CASRGTGVGGAYEQYF.